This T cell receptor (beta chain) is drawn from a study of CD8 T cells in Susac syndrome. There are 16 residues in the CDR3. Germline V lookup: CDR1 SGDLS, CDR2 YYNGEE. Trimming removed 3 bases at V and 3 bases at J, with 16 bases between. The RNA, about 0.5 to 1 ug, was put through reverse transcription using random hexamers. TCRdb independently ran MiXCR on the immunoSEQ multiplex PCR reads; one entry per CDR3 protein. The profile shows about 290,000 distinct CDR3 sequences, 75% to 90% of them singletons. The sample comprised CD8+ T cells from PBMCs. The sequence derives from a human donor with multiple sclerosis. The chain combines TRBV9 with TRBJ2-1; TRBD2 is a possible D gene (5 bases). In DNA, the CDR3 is TGTGCCAGCAGCGCCTTGACTAACGGGGACTACAATGAGCAGTTCTTC. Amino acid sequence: CASSALTNGDYNEQFF.